This T cell receptor beta chain was observed in a study of T cells in Graves' hyperthyroidism and ophthalmopathy. The V end was cut by 0 bases, the J end by 7 bases, with 12 bases between. The CDR3 has 14 amino acids. Germline CDR1 LNHNV, CDR2 YYDKDF (reference sequence). RNA transcripts were the template for amplifying TCR beta CDR3 regions. In the first-round RT-PCR of the TCR CDR3, the HTBI primer set was used. TCRdb re-analysed the multiplex PCR reads in MiXCR, keeping a single row per CDR3 protein. The data show roughly 350,000 distinct CDR3 sequences, around 15% seen once. This clonotype was counted ten times or more.

The chain joins TRBV15 to TRBJ1-1; no clear D. The sample was blood. The receptor comes from a woman aged 40 to 50 with Graves' ophthalmopathy. The CDR3 DNA reads TGTGCCACCAGCAGAGATTTTCGGGAAGGTGAAGCTTTCTTT. It is translated as CATSRDFREGEAFF.